This TCR beta chain was captured in a study of beta chain features in type 1 diabetes. Study context: Healthy donors and patients showed comparable age, gender and cell yields.

Sequencing targeted expressed TCRB transcripts, as all isolated RNA had been reverse transcribed. Measured with immunoSEQ multiplex PCR; TCRdb has only the in-frame clones, and not every one. In the table there are over 200,000 clones, around 9.9% of which are singletons. Whole-study findings and limits: When VDJ junctions were examined, type 1 diabetes patients showed fewer insertions and more deletions. Among all four CD4+ subsets, Type 1 diabetes patients had TCRB CDR3s that were moderately but significantly shorter.

Of note for this clone: Its antigen is not identified. Other DNA sequences in this sample translate to the same CDR3.

Germline lookup yields CDR1 KGHSH and CDR2 LQKENI. V lost 3 bases to trimming and J lost 1 base, with 13 bases between them. The CDR3 loop spans 15 amino acids. The V and J genes are TRBV18 and TRBJ2-7; a weak D match, TRBD1 (5 bases). The sequence came from a man in his thirties or forties with type 1 diabetes. Sequencing used naive CD4+ T cells from blood. The CDR3 here is CASSPRQGSSYEQYF. CDR3 bases: TGTGCCAGCTCACCGCGGCAGGGATCGTCCTACGAGCAGTACTTC.